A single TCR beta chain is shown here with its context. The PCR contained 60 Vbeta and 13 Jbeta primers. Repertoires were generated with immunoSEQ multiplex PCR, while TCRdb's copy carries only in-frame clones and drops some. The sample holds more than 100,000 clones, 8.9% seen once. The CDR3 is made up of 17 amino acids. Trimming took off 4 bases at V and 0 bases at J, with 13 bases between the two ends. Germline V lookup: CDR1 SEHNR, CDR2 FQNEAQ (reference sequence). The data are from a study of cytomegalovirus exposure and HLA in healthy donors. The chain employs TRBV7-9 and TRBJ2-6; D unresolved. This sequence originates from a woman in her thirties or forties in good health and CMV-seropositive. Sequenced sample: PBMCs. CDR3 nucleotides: TGTGCCAGCAGCTCCCTTTTCACTGACTCTGGGGCCAACGTCCTGACTTTC. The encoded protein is CASSSLFTDSGANVLTF.